The T cell receptor (beta chain) under discussion was sequenced for a study of cytomegalovirus exposure and HLA in healthy donors. The PCR contained 60 Vbeta and 13 Jbeta primers. Repertoires were generated with immunoSEQ multiplex PCR, while TCRdb's copy carries only in-frame clones and drops some. Of about 120,000 clones in the sample, 9.5% were seen once. The CDR3 contains 12 residues. The J segment lost 12 bases and the V segment lost 1 base, leaving 2 bases of the junction unmatched. The germline CDR1 and CDR2 sequences are LGHNA and YNFKEQ. The chain joins TRBV4-2 to TRBJ1-2; the match to TRBD1 covers 10 bases. The sample was PBMCs. This TCR derives from a man aged 25-45 years in good health and CMV-seronegative. In DNA form, the CDR3 reads TGTGCCAGCAGCCAAGGGGGACAGGGGCACACCTTC. Translation gives CASSQGGQGHTF.